Below, 10 T cell receptor beta chains from the same sample are listed, as sequenced in a study of Ad26.COV2.S vaccination and SARS-CoV-2 variants. Treatment given: 19 received Ad26.COV2.S at low or high dose, single or two shots; 5 received placebo; per-sample allocation not given. On day 63 after the first injection, vaccine and placebo recipients gave samples. Profiling relied on immunoSEQ multiplex PCR, and the TCRdb table lists in-frame clones only, not all of them. The table includes under 600,000 clones, about nine tenths detected once. The starting material was peripheral blood, obtained in a trial of Ad26.COV2.S vaccine versus placebo. These receptors came from a person aged 18-65 years who received the Ad26.COV2.S COVID-19 vaccine or a placebo.

V is TRBV6-6 and J is TRBJ2-3; no definite D call. The CDR3 sequence is 15 residues long. CDR1 is MNHNY and CDR2 is SVGAGI in the germline V gene (reference sequence). V lost 4 bases, J lost 4 bases, and 15 bases lay in between. Here the CDR3 reads CASSLQFDTADTQYF. CDR3 bases: TGTGCCAGCAGTTTGCAGTTCGATACGGCAGATACGCAGTATTTT.

The genes are TRBV6-2 or TRBV6-3 and TRBJ1-4; D not resolved. Deletions cut 5 bases from V and 0 bases from J, with 10 bases between. Germline CDR1 is MNHEY and CDR2 is SVGEGT. This CDR3 contains 15 residues. The CDR3 sequence: CASSRDSPTNEKLFF. The CDR3 region has the DNA TGTGCCAGCAGTAGAGACTCACCAACTAATGAAAAACTGTTTTTT.

This chain connects TRBV5-1 to TRBJ1-3; D gene ambiguous. Trimming took 7 bases from V and 3 from J, leaving 11 bases between them. Looked up from germline, CDR1 is SGHRS and CDR2 is YFSETQ. This CDR3 has 13 residues. The CDR3 reads CASSDLGGNTIYF. The CDR3 nucleotides read TGCGCCAGCTCGGATCTGGGTGGAAACACCATATATTTT. The variable domain in full, completed from reference TRBV5-1 and TRBJ1-3, reads KAGVTQTPRYLIKTRGQQVTLSCSPISGHRSVSWYQQTPGQGLQFLFEYFSETQRNKGNFPGRFSGRQFSNSRSEMNVSTLELGDSALYLCASSDLGGNTIYFGEGSWLTVV.

In this sample, this clone turned up once. V gene TRBV2 combines with J gene TRBJ1-1; no clear D gene. CDR3 length: 13 amino acids. V lost 4 bases to trimming and J lost 0 bases, with 6 bases between them. The germline CDR1 and CDR2 sequences are SNHLY and FYNNEI. CDR3 DNA sequence: TGTGCCAGCAGTGGAGGGATGAACACTGAAGCTTTCTTT. Protein product: CASSGGMNTEAFF.

The rearrangement links TRBV18 to TRBJ2-7; D is ambiguous. This CDR3 is 16 amino acids long. CDR1 and CDR2 from the germline V gene are KGHSH and LQKENI. Deletions cut 2 bases from V and 1 base from J, with 15 bases between. This chain's CDR3 is CASSPRQASASYEQYF. The CDR3 DNA is TGTGCCAGCTCACCAAGGCAGGCCTCGGCATCCTACGAGCAGTACTTC.

This chain joins TRBV9 and TRBJ2-7; 7 bases fit TRBD2. The junction had 8 bases not matched to a gene; V was cut back by 4 bases and J by 7 bases. CDR1 and CDR2 from the germline V gene are SGDLS and YYNGEE. The CDR3 contains 13 residues. The CDR3 DNA sequence: TGTGCCAGCAGCCCAGAGAGGGGAGGGGAGCAGTACTTC. Protein sequence: CASSPERGGEQYF.

This clone was detected once. V gene TRBV5-1 combines with J gene TRBJ1-1, with TRBD1 as a possible D gene (6 bases). The CDR3 contains 14 residues. Germline loops: CDR1 SGHRS, CDR2 YFSETQ. The V end was cut by 5 bases, the J end by 8 bases, with 19 bases between. The CDR3, as DNA: TGCGCCAGCAGGCCGGATGTAAGGGGGACCGAAGCTTTCTTT. Translating gives CASRPDVRGTEAFF.

This clone was picked up a small number of times. The chain employs TRBV18 and TRBJ2-2; possible D gene TRBD1, 5 bases. Germline-derived CDR1 and CDR2 are KGHSH and LQKENI. This CDR3 has 14 residues. Trimming pared 5 bases from V and 4 bases from J, leaving 11 bases between. As DNA, the CDR3 is TGTGCCAGCTCAGCCCGACAGATCACCGGGGAGCTGTTTTTT. As protein: CASSARQITGELFF.

The V gene is TRBV12-3 or TRBV12-4, the J gene TRBJ2-1; D could derive from TRBD1 or TRBD2 (6 bases each). With 2 bases removed from V and 8 bases from J, the gap between germline ends came to 10 bases. The CDR3 is 13 amino acids. The DNA of the CDR3 is TGTGCCAGCAGTTTAATGGGGGGCGATGAGCAGTTCTTC. As protein: CASSLMGGDEQFF.

This sequence joins TRBV25-1 and TRBJ2-6, with 7 bases lining up with TRBD1. Germline V gene sequence: CDR1 MGHDK, CDR2 SYGVNS. The V and J ends lost 7 bases and 8 bases, in that order; junction bases with no gene match: 8. This CDR3 has 14 residues. CDR3 residues: CASTKGGSTNVLTF. Written as DNA, the CDR3 is TGTGCCAGCACCAAAGGGGGCTCGACCAACGTCCTGACTTTC.